The entry below gives a single TCR beta chain sequence along with its context. It lacks a known antigen. Base qualities are missing; no much larger clone stands one base away. Genomic DNA was extracted from sorted cells for sequencing of the TCRbeta CDR3 region. TCRbeta CDR3 regions were sequenced using the immunoSEQ Assay. TCRdb limited this immuneACCESS table to in-frame rearrangements with V and J called. A share of clones is missing; checked studies link under half to unresolved V genes, and the rest is unexplained. This sample holds over 70,000 clones; roughly 91% were observed only once. Jointly, the top ten make up under 0.35% of the sample. These data originate in a study of OX40 agonist ivuxolimab in advanced cancers. About the study as a whole: Ivuxolimab was an agonistic, fully human IgG2 monoclonal antibody directed against OX40 (CD134), a costimulatory receptor. Intravenous ivuxolimab was administered to patients every 2 weeks at six dose levels: 0.01, 0.1, 0.3, 1.5, 3 and 10 mg/kg. Of the 50 or so patients in dose escalation, about 20 had hepatocellular carcinoma, approximately 15 had melanoma, 9 had renal cell carcinoma and 9 had head and neck cancer. The dose-escalation cohort was around 83% male with a mean age of about 60 years, ranging from roughly 20 to 85. Prior anti-PD-1, anti-PD-L1 or anti-CTLA-4 therapy was permitted, and approximately 39% of dose-escalation patients had received checkpoint inhibitors. Partial responses occurred in three dose-escalation patients: two with cutaneous melanoma and one with hepatocellular carcinoma. The point of sequencing TCRbeta in the periphery was to test whether ivuxolimab changed TCR sequence diversity and drove clonal T-cell expansion. The monotherapy dose-escalation portion (N of about 50 patients) of the phase I ivuxolimab trial is reported in the paper.

Overall study outcomes, separate from this receptor: Partial responders in the 0.1-3.0 mg/kg groups had among the lowest normalized peripheral clonal expansion, especially among CD8+ T cells. Low levels of normalized T-cell clonal expansion were also seen in some patients who did not respond. The antigen specificity of the peripheral T cells that underwent clonal expansion was not determined. At doses from 0.1 to 3.0 mg/kg, clonal expansion was seen in both CD4+ and CD8+ blood T cells between baseline and week 6. After ivuxolimab, more expanded clones were found on average in CD8+ T cells than in CD4+ T cells.

The trial excluded patients who had a history of autoimmune disease or were on systemic immunosuppression. Peripheral blood for TCR sequencing was drawn from every dose cohort at baseline, at cycle 4 day 1 and at cycle 7 day 1. Samples came from an open-label, multicenter, first-in-human phase I dose-escalation trial of ivuxolimab. Adults with locally advanced or metastatic melanoma, renal cell carcinoma, hepatocellular carcinoma or head and neck squamous cell carcinoma were enrolled in the trial. CD4+ and CD8+ T cells were sorted separately from peripheral blood before TCR sequencing. This receptor was taken from an adult with an advanced solid tumor such as melanoma, head and neck, liver or kidney cancer. The sample consisted of CD4+ or CD8+ T cells sorted from blood, taken in a trial of the OX40 agonist ivuxolimab.

The DNA is as follows: TGTGCCAGCAGTGGAGCGGGAGGGCCGTACGAGCAGTACTTC. Its product reads: CASSGAGGPYEQYF. The receptor chain draws on TRBV6-1 and TRBJ2-7; a stretch of 10 junction bases matches TRBD2. CDR1 and CDR2 (MNHNS, SASEGT) derive from the germline V gene. Trimmed from V: 4 bases; trimmed from J: 4 bases; junction bases lacking a gene match: 4. The CDR3 runs 14 residues from the cysteine to the phenylalanine. The CDR3 DNA has 42 bases and is translated from base 1.